This T cell receptor beta chain was captured by sequencing in a study of T cells after yellow fever vaccination. This clonotype was seen at least ten times. This CDR3 comprises 15 residues. CDR1 and CDR2 from the germline V gene are ENHRY and SYGVKD. The trim removed 2 bases at V and 5 bases at J, leaving 8 bases unmatched. One entry per CDR3 protein, called by TCRdb with MiXCR from the 5' RACE reads. The sample has some 400,000 distinct CDR3 sequences, roughly 6.2% seen once. The chain couples TRBV10-3 to TRBJ2-7; 8 bases line up with TRBD1. The sequence was obtained from a young man who received the YFV17D yellow fever vaccine. The specimen was PBMCs, collected 5 days after the yellow fever booster vaccination. In nucleotides, the CDR3 is TGTGCCATCAGTGAGAAGACAGGGGTAAGCGACGAGCAGTACTTC. As protein: CAISEKTGVSDEQYF.